The clone carrying this TCR beta chain was found a few times. Its specificity is unknown. This record belongs to a study of cytomegalovirus exposure and HLA in healthy donors. Broader study findings: In a later analysis, TCR beta V- and J-gene trimming was associated with a missense DCLRE1C variant.

Trimming removed 10 bases at V and 0 bases at J, with 16 bases between. Germline loops: CDR1 SGHDT, CDR2 YYEEEE. CDR3 length: 14 amino acids. Use of 60 Vbeta and 13 Jbeta primers characterized the PCR. TCRdb keeps only in-frame clones here, not all; method: immunoSEQ multiplex PCR. The table records 200,000 to 250,000 clones, roughly 84% of them present only once. The rearrangement links TRBV5-6 to TRBJ1-1, with D perhaps matching TRBD1 (5 bases). The receptor was isolated from a girl aged 5-17 years in good health and CMV-seronegative. The material sequenced was PBMCs. CDR3 DNA sequence: TGTGCCGTCCAAAGACAGAGAATGAACACTGAAGCTTTCTTT. Protein: CAVQRQRMNTEAFF.